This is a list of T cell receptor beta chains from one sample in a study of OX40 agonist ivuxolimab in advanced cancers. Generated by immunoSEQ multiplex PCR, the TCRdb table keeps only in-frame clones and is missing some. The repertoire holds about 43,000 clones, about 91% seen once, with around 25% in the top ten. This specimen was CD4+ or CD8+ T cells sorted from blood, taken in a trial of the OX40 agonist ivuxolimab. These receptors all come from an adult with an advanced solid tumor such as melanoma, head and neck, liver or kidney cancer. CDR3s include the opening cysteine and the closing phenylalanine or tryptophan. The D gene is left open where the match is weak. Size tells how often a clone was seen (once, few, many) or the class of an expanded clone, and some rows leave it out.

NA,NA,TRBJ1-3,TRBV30,CAWSYGDSGNTIYF,TGTGCCTGGAGTTACGGTGACTCTGGAAACACCATATATTTT
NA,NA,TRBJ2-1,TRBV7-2,CASSLGIERPSSYNEQFF,TGTGCCAGCAGCTTAGGAATTGAGCGGCCGAGCTCCTACAATGAGCAGTTCTTC
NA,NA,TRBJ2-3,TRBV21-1,CASSKRGSTSGTDTQYF,TGTGCCAGCAGCAAAAGGGGCTCGACTAGCGGGACAGATACGCAGTATTTT
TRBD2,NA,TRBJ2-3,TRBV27,CASSHGTSGSTDTQYF,TGTGCCAGCAGTCACGGGACTAGCGGGAGTACAGATACGCAGTATTTT
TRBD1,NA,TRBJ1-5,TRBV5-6,CASSGQGAQPQHF,TGTGCCAGCAGCGGACAGGGGGCGCAGCCCCAGCATTTT
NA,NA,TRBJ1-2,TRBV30,CAWSTSGPVSAGYTF,TGTGCCTGGAGTACCTCGGGCCCAGTAAGTGCTGGCTACACCTTC
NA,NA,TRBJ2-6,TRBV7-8,CASSHLGVEANVLTF,TGTGCCAGCAGCCACTTAGGGGTCGAGGCCAACGTCCTGACTTTC
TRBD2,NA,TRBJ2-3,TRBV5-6,CASSQGLAGGQSTDTQYF,TGTGCCAGCAGCCAAGGACTAGCGGGAGGTCAGAGCACAGATACGCAGTATTTT
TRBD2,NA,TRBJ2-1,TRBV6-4,CASSFLAGSYSEQFF,TGTGCCAGCAGCTTTCTAGCGGGATCCTACAGTGAGCAGTTCTTC
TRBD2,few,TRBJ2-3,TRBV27,CASSFASGMGDTQYF,TGTGCCAGCAGTTTTGCTAGCGGGATGGGCGATACGCAGTATTTT
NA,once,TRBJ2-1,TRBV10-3,CAISPTGIPTINEQFF,TGTGCCATCAGCCCCACAGGGATCCCTACGATCAATGAGCAGTTCTTC
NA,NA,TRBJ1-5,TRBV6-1,CAGGGWFGQPQHF,TGTGCCGGGGGAGGGTGGTTTGGTCAGCCCCAGCATTTT
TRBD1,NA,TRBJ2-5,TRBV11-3,CASSDTRQGFQETQYF,TGTGCCAGCAGCGATACAAGACAGGGCTTTCAAGAGACCCAGTACTTC
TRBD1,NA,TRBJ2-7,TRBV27,CASSYRGQGTYEQYF,TGTGCCAGCAGTTACCGGGGACAGGGGACCTACGAGCAGTACTTC
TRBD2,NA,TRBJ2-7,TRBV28,CASSLPTSGSRGYEQYF,TGTGCCAGCAGTTTACCAACTAGCGGGAGTAGGGGGTACGAGCAGTACTTC
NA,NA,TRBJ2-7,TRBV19,CASSPTRSSYEQYF,TGTGCCAGTAGTCCCACAAGGAGCTCCTACGAGCAGTACTTC
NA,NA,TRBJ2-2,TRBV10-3,CAISEGQTNTGELFF,TGTGCCATCAGTGAGGGACAGACGAACACCGGGGAGCTGTTTTTT
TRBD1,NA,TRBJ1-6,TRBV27,CASSWKGAYSPLHF,TGTGCCAGCAGTTGGAAGGGGGCTTATTCACCCCTCCACTTT
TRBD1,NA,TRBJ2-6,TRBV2,CASSGDRGLIRSGANVLTF,TGTGCCAGCAGTGGGGACAGGGGTCTCATCCGCTCTGGGGCCAACGTCCTGACTTTC